These 19 T cell receptor beta chains came from one sample sequenced in a study of cytomegalovirus exposure and HLA in healthy donors. PCR employed 60 Vbeta and 13 Jbeta primers. Assay used: immunoSEQ multiplex PCR; TCRdb lists only in-frame clones, some missing. This sample has approximately 130,000 clones, with 75% to 85% found just once. Specimen: PBMCs. Every receptor here comes from a male donor in good health and CMV-seronegative.

This clone showed up just once. The rearrangement uses TRBV4-1 and TRBJ2-3; 11 nucleotides match TRBD2. This CDR3 has 17 amino acids. The J segment lost 5 bases and the V segment lost 1 base, leaving 8 bases of the junction unmatched. From germline, CDR1 is MGHRA and CDR2 YSYEKL. CDR3 loop: CASSQVDVAGGQDTQYF. CDR3 nucleotides: TGCGCCAGCAGCCAAGTGGACGTAGCGGGGGGGCAAGATACGCAGTATTTT.

This clone appeared a few times. The chain combines TRBV29-1 with TRBJ1-1, with D possibly being TRBD1 (6 bases). Trimming removed 2 bases at V and 3 bases at J, with 7 bases between. CDR1 is SQVTM and CDR2 is ANQGSEA in the germline V gene. This CDR3 region has 12 residues. As DNA, the CDR3 is TGCAGCGTTGAAAGGACAGACACTGAAGCTTTCTTT. Residues: CSVERTDTEAFF.

The chain couples TRBV19 to TRBJ2-7; maybe TRBD2 (6 bases). The J call may be incorrect, as the DNA end agrees better with TRBJ2-5. The CDR3 runs to 14 residues. Germline V gives CDR1 LNHDA, CDR2 SQIVND (reference sequence). The CDR3 region is CASRAAAGRETQYF. CDR3 nucleotides: TGTGCCAGTCGGGCCGCCGCGGGGCGGGAGACCCAGTACTTC.

The J gene is TRBJ2-7, the V gene TRBV7-9, with TRBD1 matching over 10 bases. V gave up 4 bases and J gave up 0 bases; unmatched junction bases: 3. Germline loops: CDR1 SEHNR, CDR2 FQNEAQ (reference sequence). The CDR3 runs to 15 residues. The chain's CDR3 is CASSSDRGISYEQYF. CDR3 sequence (DNA): TGTGCCAGCAGCTCGGACAGGGGGATCTCCTACGAGCAGTACTTC.

V gene TRBV4-3 combines with J gene TRBJ2-2; 8 bases agree with TRBD2. The CDR3 is 18 residues long. From germline, CDR1 is LGHNA and CDR2 YSLEER. The V and J ends lost 0 bases and 2 bases, in that order; junction bases with no gene match: 8. CDR3 amino acids: CASSQEKGAGGNTGELFF. The CDR3, as DNA: TGCGCCAGCAGCCAAGAGAAAGGGGCGGGGGGCAACACCGGGGAGCTGTTTTTT.

The chain employs TRBV4-1 and TRBJ1-5; the D is unclear. V lost 3 bases and J lost 7, with 16 bases in between. The CDR3 covers 15 residues. Germline values: CDR1 MGHRA, CDR2 YSYEKL. The CDR3 DNA reads as TGCGCCAGCAGCCATGCCGGGTCCCCCAGACAGCCCCAGCATTTT. Amino acids: CASSHAGSPRQPQHF.

The chain recombines TRBV9 with TRBJ2-7; perhaps TRBD1 as D (6 bases). Germline CDR1 reads SGDLS; CDR2 reads YYNGEE. CDR3 length equals 13 residues. Trimming shortened V by 3 bases and J by 3 bases, and 10 bases separated the two germline ends. The CDR3 region is CASSDLQGYEQYF. CDR3 in DNA: TGTGCCAGCAGCGACCTACAGGGCTACGAGCAGTACTTC.

CDR3 in DNA: TGCGCCAGCAGCCCCCCCCGGGACAGGGGAACCTACGAGCAGTACTTC. Its protein product is CASSPPRDRGTYEQYF. The V and J genes are TRBV4-1 and TRBJ2-7; 10 bases are a match to TRBD1. The CDR3 totals 16 residues. Trimming removed 4 bases from V and 2 bases from J; junction bases left unmatched: 8. Germline loops: CDR1 MGHRA, CDR2 YSYEKL.

The chain recombines TRBV5-1 with TRBJ2-5, with 8 positions matching TRBD1. Germline CDR1 is SGHRS and CDR2 is YFSETQ. J gave up 4 bases and V 4 bases, and 9 bases lay outside the gene matches. The CDR3 length is 15 residues. The CDR3 DNA sequence: TGCGCCAGCAGCCCCGGACAGGGAGGAAGAGAGACCCAGTACTTC. It yields the protein CASSPGQGGRETQYF. Full variable domain (rest looked up from reference TRBV5-1 and TRBJ2-5): KAGVTQTPRYLIKTRGQQVTLSCSPISGHRSVSWYQQTPGQGLQFLFEYFSETQRNKGNFPGRFSGRQFSNSRSEMNVSTLELGDSALYLCASSPGQGGRETQYFGPGTRLLVL.

The gene calls are TRBV27 and TRBJ2-2, with a weak D call TRBD1 (5 bases). The germline V and J ends were trimmed by 2 bases and 4 bases, with 11 bases remaining between them. This CDR3 region has 15 residues. The germline V gene has CDR1 MNHEY and CDR2 SMNVEV (reference sequence). The CDR3 protein is CASSLDETVTGELFF. As DNA, the CDR3 is TGTGCCAGCAGTTTAGACGAGACAGTCACCGGGGAGCTGTTTTTT.

About this clone itself: The same CDR3 arises from other DNA sequences in this sample as well. V is TRBV5-6 and J is TRBJ1-2; tentatively, D is TRBD1 (6 bases). This CDR3 spans 13 amino acids. V lost 4 bases and J lost 5, with 12 bases in between. Germline values: CDR1 SGHDT, CDR2 YYEEEE. CDR3 in amino acids: CASSPGQNYGYTF. The CDR3, as DNA: TGTGCCAGCAGCCCCGGACAGAATTATGGCTACACCTTC.

This chain links TRBV11-2 with TRBJ1-6; tentative D call: TRBD1 (6 bases). The V end was cut by 4 bases, the J end by 2 bases, with 12 bases between. Germline V gene sequence: CDR1 SGHAT, CDR2 FQNNGV. CDR3 length: 16 amino acids. CDR3 amino acids: CASSSTGTTYNSPLHF. CDR3 coding DNA: TGTGCCAGCAGCTCCACAGGGACCACCTATAATTCACCCCTCCACTTT.

In DNA form, the CDR3 reads TGCAGTGCTAGTACTGTCGATGGCTACACCTTC. It yields the protein CSASTVDGYTF. The chain uses TRBV20-1 and TRBJ1-2; D not resolved. Trimming took off 3 bases at V and 6 bases at J, with 8 bases between the two ends. This CDR3 region has 11 residues. Germline V gene data show CDR1 as DFQATT and CDR2 as SNEGSKA (reference sequence).

The rearrangement joins TRBV7-9 to TRBJ1-2; weak D call: TRBD1 (6 bases). In germline, CDR1 is SEHNR, CDR2 FQNEAQ (reference sequence). With 5 bases removed from V and 2 bases from J, the gap between germline ends came to 15 bases. The CDR3 spans 15 residues. The CDR3 here is CASSRGQTSNYGYTF. The CDR3 bases are TGTGCCAGCAGCCGAGGACAGACTTCCAACTATGGCTACACCTTC.

The chain recombines TRBV7-2 with TRBJ2-1, with 13 bases identical to TRBD2. With 8 bases clipped from V and 8 bases from J, the junction kept 6 bases outside the gene matches. Germline V gene data show CDR1 as SGHTA and CDR2 as FQGNSA. The CDR3 has 14 residues. CDR3 in DNA: TGTGCCAGCTCCACTAGCGGGGGGGCCGATGAGCAGTTCTTC. Protein product: CASSTSGGADEQFF.

The chain uses TRBV27 and TRBJ1-1; 7 nucleotides agree with TRBD1. The ends lost 5 bases at V and 5 bases at J; junction bases unmatched: 8. The germline gives CDR1 MNHEY, CDR2 SMNVEV (reference sequence). This CDR3 has 14 amino acids. CDR3 residues: CASSTTGSQTEAFF. As DNA, the CDR3 is TGTGCCAGCAGTACGACAGGGTCTCAGACTGAAGCTTTCTTT.

The chain couples TRBV19 to TRBJ1-1; 11 bases agree with TRBD1. V lost 3 bases to trimming and J lost 5 bases; unmatched junction nucleotides: 5. Per germline, CDR1 LNHDA and CDR2 SQIVND (reference sequence). This CDR3 spans 15 amino acids. The CDR3 loop is CASSIWGQGGTEAFF. The CDR3 bases are TGTGCCAGTAGTATTTGGGGACAGGGGGGTACTGAAGCTTTCTTT.

This chain links TRBV7-9 with TRBJ2-1; 14 bases map to TRBD2. Germline V CDR1 and CDR2: SEHNR, FQNEAQ (reference sequence). With V trimmed by 5 bases and J by 5 bases, 2 bases remained unmatched. There are 15 residues in the CDR3. This CDR3 is CASSPTSGGDNEQFF. In DNA, the CDR3 is TGTGCCAGCAGCCCGACTAGCGGGGGGGACAATGAGCAGTTCTTC.

The V and J genes are TRBV27 and TRBJ1-4; no definite D call. Germline CDR1 MNHEY, CDR2 SMNVEV (reference sequence). The CDR3 totals 13 residues. Trimming removed 2 bases at V and 6 bases at J, with 7 bases between. The CDR3 DNA reads as TGTGCCAGCAGTTTACGCCGGGATGAAAAACTGTTTTTT. Amino acid sequence: CASSLRRDEKLFF.